A single sample is the source of the 4 T cell receptor beta chains below, sequenced in a study of blood T cell repertoires in COVID-19. Clones were read by immunoSEQ multiplex PCR, and TCRdb kept only the in-frame ones, dropping some. This table holds around 190,000 clones, roughly 88% found once. The specimen sequenced was PBMCs or T cells enriched from blood (not recorded which). All receptors come from a woman younger than 30 who had recovered from COVID-19.

This clone has just one count. The J gene is TRBJ2-7, the V gene TRBV30; 8 bases align to TRBD1. The CDR3 loop spans 12 amino acids. Losses at the gene ends were 2 bases for V and 10 bases for J; bases not matched to a gene: 7. The germline V gene has CDR1 GTSNPN and CDR2 SVGIG (reference sequence). The CDR3 sequence is CAWSPDRGRQYF. The CDR3 region has the DNA TGTGCCTGGAGTCCCGACAGGGGCCGACAGTACTTC.

The rearrangement links TRBV5-5 to TRBJ1-5; D might be TRBD1 (5 bases). The CDR3 loop spans 15 amino acids. V dropped 0 bases and J dropped 8 bases, with 15 bases sitting between them. Germline CDR1 SGHKS, CDR2 YYEKEE (reference sequence). For the CDR3, the DNA is TGTGCCAGCAGCTTGGTCTCAGGGACTAATAAGCCCCAGCATTTT. This gives the protein CASSLVSGTNKPQHF. Looking up the rest from reference TRBV5-5 and TRBJ1-5 gives the full variable domain: DAGVTQSPTHLIKTRGQQVTLRCSPISGHKSVSWYQQVLGQGPQFIFQYYEKEERGRGNFPDRFSARQFPNYSSELNVNALLLGDSALYLCASSLVSGTNKPQHFGDGTRLSIL.

The chain has TRBV7-3 and TRBJ2-1, with D tentatively TRBD2 (6 bases). This CDR3 has 16 amino acids. The V gene lost 4 bases and the J gene lost 5 bases, with 18 bases spanning the gap. Germline V lookup: CDR1 SGHTA, CDR2 FQGTGA. The CDR3 DNA sequence: TGTGCCAGCAGCTCCTCATTTCGGGAGTTGGACAATGAGCAGTTCTTC. Amino acids: CASSSSFRELDNEQFF.

V gene TRBV18 combines with J gene TRBJ1-2; 9 bases agree with TRBD1. V lost 2 bases, J lost 4 bases, and 11 bases stayed unmatched. There are 17 residues in the CDR3. Per germline, CDR1 KGHSH and CDR2 LQKENI. CDR3 sequence (DNA): TGTGCCAGCTCACCAGGGACAGGGTCTATGAACTCCTATGGCTACACCTTC. Translated, it gives CASSPGTGSMNSYGYTF.